This TCR beta chain was found in a study of blood T cell repertoires in COVID-19. Study-level information: T cells, B-cell-depleted T cells, or PBMCs provided the cDNA or gDNA that served as material.

Assay: immunoSEQ multiplex PCR; the TCRdb copy retains only in-frame clones and omits some. Of 50,000 to 70,000 clones detected, over 75% appear once; the ten largest clones hold 13% to 15%. The origin of this receptor is a human donor with active COVID-19. The donor label of this sample is uncertain. The sequencing sample was made of peripheral blood.

CDR3 amino acids: CASSHGGAITYEQYF. CDR3 DNA: TGCGCCAGCAGCCACGGGGGAGCCATTACCTACGAGCAGTACTTC. This chain links TRBV4-1 with TRBJ2-7; TRBD2 might be the D (6 bases). Trimming pared 3 bases from V and 2 bases from J, leaving 14 bases between. The germline CDR1 and CDR2 sequences are MGHRA and YSYEKL. There are 15 residues in the CDR3.